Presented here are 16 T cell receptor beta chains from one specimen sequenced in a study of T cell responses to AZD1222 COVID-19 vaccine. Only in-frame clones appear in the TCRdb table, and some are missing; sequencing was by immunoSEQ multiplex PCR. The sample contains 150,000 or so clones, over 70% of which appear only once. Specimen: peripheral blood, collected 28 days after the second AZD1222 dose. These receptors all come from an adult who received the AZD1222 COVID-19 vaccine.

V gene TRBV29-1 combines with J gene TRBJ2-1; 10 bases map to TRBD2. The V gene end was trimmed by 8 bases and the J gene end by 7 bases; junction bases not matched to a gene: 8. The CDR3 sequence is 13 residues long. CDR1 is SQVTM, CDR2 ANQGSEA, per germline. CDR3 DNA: TGCAGCTCCCCTAGCGGGAGTTTAAATGAGCAGTTCTTC. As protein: CSSPSGSLNEQFF.

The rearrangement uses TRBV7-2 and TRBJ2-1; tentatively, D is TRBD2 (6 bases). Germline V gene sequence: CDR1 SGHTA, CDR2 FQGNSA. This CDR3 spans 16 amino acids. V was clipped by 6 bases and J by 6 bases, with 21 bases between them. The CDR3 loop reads CASSQNPAGQTNEQFF. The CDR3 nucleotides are TGTGCCAGCAGTCAAAACCCAGCGGGCCAGACCAATGAGCAGTTCTTC.

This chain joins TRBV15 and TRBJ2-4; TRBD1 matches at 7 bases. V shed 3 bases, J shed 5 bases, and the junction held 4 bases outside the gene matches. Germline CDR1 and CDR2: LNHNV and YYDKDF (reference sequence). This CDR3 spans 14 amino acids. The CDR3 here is CATSSMGQQNIQYF. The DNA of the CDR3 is TGTGCCACCAGCAGCATGGGACAGCAAAACATTCAGTACTTC.

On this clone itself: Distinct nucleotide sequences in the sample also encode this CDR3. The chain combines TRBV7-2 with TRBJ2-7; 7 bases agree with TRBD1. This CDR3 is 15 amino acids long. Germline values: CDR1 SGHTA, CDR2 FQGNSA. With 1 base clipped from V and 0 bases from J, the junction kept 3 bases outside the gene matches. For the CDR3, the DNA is TGTGCCAGCAGCTTAGTCGGGGACAGCTCCTACGAGCAGTACTTC. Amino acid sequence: CASSLVGDSSYEQYF.

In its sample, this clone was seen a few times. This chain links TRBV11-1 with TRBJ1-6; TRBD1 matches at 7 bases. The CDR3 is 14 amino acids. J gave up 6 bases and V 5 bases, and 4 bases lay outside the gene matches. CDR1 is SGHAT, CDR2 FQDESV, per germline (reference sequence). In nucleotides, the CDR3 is TGTGCCAGCAGCCCGGGACAGATTAATTCACCCCTCCACTTT. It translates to CASSPGQINSPLHF.

CDR3 bases: TGTGCCAGCAGCTTGGGGGGAAGGAGGACTGAAGCTTTCTTT. Encoded protein: CASSLGGRRTEAFF. This rearrangement joins TRBV5-6 to TRBJ1-1; no reliable D call. Per germline, CDR1 SGHDT and CDR2 YYEEEE. This CDR3 is 14 amino acids long. Trimming removed 0 bases at V and 5 bases at J, with 11 bases between.

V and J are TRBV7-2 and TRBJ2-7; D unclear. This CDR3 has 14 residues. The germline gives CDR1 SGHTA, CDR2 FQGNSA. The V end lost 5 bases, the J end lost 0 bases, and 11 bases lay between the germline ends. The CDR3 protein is CASSATKYSYEQYF. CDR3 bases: TGTGCCAGCAGCGCCACCAAATACTCCTACGAGCAGTACTTC.

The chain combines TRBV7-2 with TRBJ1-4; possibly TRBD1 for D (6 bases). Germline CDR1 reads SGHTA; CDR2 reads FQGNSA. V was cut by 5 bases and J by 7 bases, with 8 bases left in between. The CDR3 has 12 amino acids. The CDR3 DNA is TGTGCCAGCAGCGTGACAGGTGAAAAACTGTTTTTT. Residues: CASSVTGEKLFF.

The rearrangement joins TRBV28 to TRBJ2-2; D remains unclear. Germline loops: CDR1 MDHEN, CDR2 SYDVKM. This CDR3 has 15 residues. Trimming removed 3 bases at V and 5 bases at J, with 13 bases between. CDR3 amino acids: CASSFVGKRTGELFF. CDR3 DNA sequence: TGTGCCAGCAGTTTTGTGGGGAAGAGAACCGGGGAGCTGTTTTTT.

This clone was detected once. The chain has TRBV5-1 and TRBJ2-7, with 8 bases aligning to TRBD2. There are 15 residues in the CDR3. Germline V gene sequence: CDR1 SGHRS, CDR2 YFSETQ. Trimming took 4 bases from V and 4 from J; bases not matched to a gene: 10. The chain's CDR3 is CASSTQSGSRYEQYF. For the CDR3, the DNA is TGCGCCAGCAGCACCCAAAGCGGGAGTCGGTACGAGCAGTACTTC.

CDR3 in DNA: TGTGCCAGCAGTAGGGAGTCGGAGCAGTACTTC. Amino acids: CASSRESEQYF. This chain uses TRBV5-6 with TRBJ2-7; D perhaps matches TRBD2 (5 bases). This CDR3 contains 11 residues. V was trimmed by 5 bases and J by 7 bases, leaving 10 bases between them. The germline CDR1 and CDR2 sequences are SGHDT and YYEEEE.

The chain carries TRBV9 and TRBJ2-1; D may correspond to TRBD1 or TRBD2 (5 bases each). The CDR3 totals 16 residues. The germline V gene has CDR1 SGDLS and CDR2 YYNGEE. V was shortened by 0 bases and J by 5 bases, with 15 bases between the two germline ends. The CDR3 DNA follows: TGTGCCAGCAGCGTAGGGGTTTTCGTGGGGGACAATGAGCAGTTCTTC. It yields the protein CASSVGVFVGDNEQFF.

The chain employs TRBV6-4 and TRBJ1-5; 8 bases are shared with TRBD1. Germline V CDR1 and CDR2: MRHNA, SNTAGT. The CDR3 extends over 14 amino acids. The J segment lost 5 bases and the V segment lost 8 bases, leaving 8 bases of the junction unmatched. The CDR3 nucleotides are TGTGCCAGCGTGATGGACAGGGAGGATCAGCCCCAGCATTTT. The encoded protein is CASVMDREDQPQHF.

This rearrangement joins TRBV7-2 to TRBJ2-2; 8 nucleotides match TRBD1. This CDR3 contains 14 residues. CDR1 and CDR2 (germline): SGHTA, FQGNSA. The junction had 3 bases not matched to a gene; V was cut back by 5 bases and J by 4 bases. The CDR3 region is CASSITGGTGELFF. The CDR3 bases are TGTGCCAGCAGCATCACAGGGGGCACCGGGGAGCTGTTTTTT.

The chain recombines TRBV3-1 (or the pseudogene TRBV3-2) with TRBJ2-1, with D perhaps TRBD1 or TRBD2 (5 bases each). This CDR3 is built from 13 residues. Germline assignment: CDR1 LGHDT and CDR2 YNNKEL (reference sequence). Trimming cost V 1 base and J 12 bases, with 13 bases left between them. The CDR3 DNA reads TGTGCCAGCAGCCAAGGCCGGGACCGCGGGCAGTTCTTC. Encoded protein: CASSQGRDRGQFF.

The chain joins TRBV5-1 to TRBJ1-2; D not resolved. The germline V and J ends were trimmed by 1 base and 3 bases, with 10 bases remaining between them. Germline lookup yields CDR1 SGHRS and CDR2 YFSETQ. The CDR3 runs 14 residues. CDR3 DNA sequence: TGCGCCAGCAGCTTGATGCCCGCGGACTATGGCTACACCTTC. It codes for CASSLMPADYGYTF.